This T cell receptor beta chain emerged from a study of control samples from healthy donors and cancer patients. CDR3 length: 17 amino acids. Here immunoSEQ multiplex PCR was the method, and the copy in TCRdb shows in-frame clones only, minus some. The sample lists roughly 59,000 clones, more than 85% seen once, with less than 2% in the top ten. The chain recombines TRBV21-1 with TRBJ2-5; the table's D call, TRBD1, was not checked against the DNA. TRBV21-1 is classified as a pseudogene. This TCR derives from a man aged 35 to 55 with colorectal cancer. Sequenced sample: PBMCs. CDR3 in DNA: TGTGCCAGCAGCAAAGGGGGCACAGGGTTTGAGGAAGAGACCCAGTACTTC. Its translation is CASSKGGTGFEEETQYF.